This T cell receptor beta chain came from a study of cytomegalovirus exposure and HLA in healthy donors. Overall study results and limits: In vitro assays verified that three CMV-associated chains recognized CMV antigens specifically.

The protocol was immunoSEQ multiplex PCR, while the TCRdb copy is restricted to in-frame clones and leaves out a portion. The sample has some 130,000 clones, approximately 84% seen once. From the approximately 110-subject validation cohort, which was separate from the roughly 620-subject first cohort, the donors were drawn. This clone was found a few times. The antigen is undetermined. Sequencing was performed on PBMCs. This clonotype was obtained from a woman under 40 in good health and CMV-seronegative.

CDR3 protein: CATSRDPAGGQRTDTQYF. CDR3 in DNA: TGTGCCACCAGCAGAGATCCAGCGGGGGGGCAGCGGACAGATACGCAGTATTTT. This rearrangement joins TRBV15 to TRBJ2-3, with 10 positions matching TRBD2. CDR1 is LNHNV, CDR2 YYDKDF, per germline (reference sequence). Germline trimming cut 0 bases from V and 3 bases from J; bases unmatched to any gene: 9. This CDR3 has 18 amino acids.